This is a list of T cell receptor beta chains from one sample in a study of T cell clones after liver transplantation. Here immunoSEQ multiplex PCR was the method, and the copy in TCRdb shows in-frame clones only, minus some. The data contain 68,000 or so clones, roughly 80% of them singletons. The source was CD4+ T cells from blood, collected before liver transplant. These TCRs come from a human donor who received a liver transplant. CDR3s include the opening cysteine and the closing phenylalanine or tryptophan. Each record gives: clone size, V gene, J gene, D gene, CDR3 DNA, CDR3 protein. D genes are given only for firm matches. Expanded clones are given a class, and other clones once, few, many or no size at all.

>once|TRBV30|TRBJ1-5|-
TGTGCCTGGAGCAGGGCAGGGAACAATCAGCCCCAGCATTTT
CAWSRAGNNQPQHF
>-|TRBV9|TRBJ2-3|-
TGTGCCAGCAGCGTAGGACACCTTGCCACAGATACGCAGTATTTT
CASSVGHLATDTQYF
>-|TRBV2|TRBJ2-7|-
TGTGCCAGCAGTGTTGACGAATACGAGCAGTACTTC
CASSVDEYEQYF
>-|TRBV28|TRBJ1-1|-
TGTGCCAGCAGTCCAAGGATCAACACTGAAGCTTTCTTT
CASSPRINTEAFF
>-|TRBV7-8|TRBJ2-1|TRBD2
TGTGCCAGCTATCCGGGACTAGCGGGAGGGCCTACGGGAAATGAGCAGTTCTTC
CASYPGLAGGPTGNEQFF
>-|TRBV7-9|TRBJ2-6|-
TGTGCCAGCAGCACCGGACAGCCTGGGGCCAACGTCCTGACTTTC
CASSTGQPGANVLTF
>-|TRBV2|TRBJ2-3|TRBD2
TGTGCCAGCAGTAAGACTAGCGGGAGAGAAGATACGCAGTATTTT
CASSKTSGREDTQYF
>-|TRBV28|TRBJ2-2|-
TGTGCCAGCAGCCCGCGGGGATTTACCGCCGGGGAGCTGTTTTTT
CASSPRGFTAGELFF
>-|TRBV6-1|TRBJ2-5|-
TGTGCCAGCAGGTTCATTGGGGGCGGGGAGACCCAGTACTTC
CASRFIGGGETQYF
>once|TRBV28|TRBJ1-2|-
TGTGCCAGCAGTCCCCCCAGCAGCACCTATGGCTACACCTTC
CASSPPSSTYGYTF
>-|TRBV30|TRBJ2-1|-
TGTGCCTGGAGTGTGCTACAGGGTGCTGAGCAGTTCTTC
CAWSVLQGAEQFF
>once|TRBV18|TRBJ2-7|-
TGTGCCAGCTCACGGGGATACCAGGAAGGGGAGCAGTACTTC
CASSRGYQEGEQYF
>-|TRBV5-1|TRBJ1-1|-
TGCGCCAGCAGACTTGAGGGAGGGCTGGCGAACACTGAAGCTTTCTTT
CASRLEGGLANTEAFF
>-|TRBV5-1|TRBJ1-5|TRBD1
TGCGCCAGCAGCTGGACAGGGGGAACAGGCCAGCCCCAGCATTTT
CASSWTGGTGQPQHF
>-|TRBV11-2|TRBJ2-3|-
TGTGCCAGCAGCCTCGGGGATCGCAGCACAGATACGCAGTATTTT
CASSLGDRSTDTQYF
>few|TRBV5-1|TRBJ2-5|TRBD2
TGCGCCAGCAGCTTGGGACTAGCGGGAGGCACCGGGGAGACCCAGTACTTC
CASSLGLAGGTGETQYF
>few|TRBV15|TRBJ1-5|-
TGTGCCACCAGCAGAGATGGGGGCCCCGGTCAGCCCCAGCATTTT
CATSRDGGPGQPQHF
>-|TRBV5-4|TRBJ2-5|-
TGTGCCAGCAGCTTGGCCCGGGGACTTCAAGAGACCCAGTACTTC
CASSLARGLQETQYF
>-|TRBV15|TRBJ1-1|-
TGTGCCACCAGCAGAGATCTCGCGTATGAAGCTTTCTTT
CATSRDLAYEAFF
>-|TRBV7-9|TRBJ1-1|-
TGTGCCAGCAGCTCGGGTGGAAGGAACACTGAAGCTTTCTTT
CASSSGGRNTEAFF
>-|TRBV10-1|TRBJ2-5|-
TGCGCCAGCAGCGCTGGTCGTGAAGGGCAAGAGACCCAGTACTTC
CASSAGREGQETQYF
>-|TRBV5-1|TRBJ2-3|-
TGCGCCAGCAGCTTGGCCCCTCACACAGATACGCAGTATTTT
CASSLAPHTDTQYF
>once|TRBV28|TRBJ1-5|-
TGTGCCAGCAGTTTAGCGTGGTTGGGGAATCAGCCCCAGCATTTT
CASSLAWLGNQPQHF
>-|TRBV6-5|TRBJ2-2|-
TGTGCCAGCACAGGGGACACCGGGGAGCTGTTTTTT
CASTGDTGELFF
>-|TRBV19|TRBJ1-1|-
TGTGCCAGTAGTTTTGGGGGACACGACCGAAGGAACACTGAAGCTTTCTTT
CASSFGGHDRRNTEAFF
>-|TRBV5-1|TRBJ2-3|-
TGCGCCAGCAGCTTGGACCGCACAGATACGCAGTATTTT
CASSLDRTDTQYF
>-|TRBV5-1|TRBJ2-5|TRBD1
TGCGCCAGCAGCTTGATCGACAGGGGGTACCAAGAGACCCAGTACTTC
CASSLIDRGYQETQYF
>-|TRBV6-5|TRBJ1-1|-
TGTGCCAGCAACATTAATCGGGGATCGAACACTGAAGCTTTCTTT
CASNINRGSNTEAFF
>-|TRBV5-1|TRBJ1-5|-
TGCGCCAGCAGCTTCGGGGGAAACGACCAGCCCCAGCATTTT
CASSFGGNDQPQHF
>-|TRBV5-4|TRBJ2-1|-
TGTGCCAGCAGCACAGGTGGAGCCGCCTCCTACAATGAGCAGTTCTTC
CASSTGGAASYNEQFF
>-|TRBV5-1|TRBJ1-4|-
TGCGCCAGCAGCTTGCCATCCTCGAATGAAAAACTGTTTTTT
CASSLPSSNEKLFF
>-|TRBV5-6|TRBJ1-3|-
TGTGCCAGCAGCCGGGCCCTGGGAAACACCATATATTTT
CASSRALGNTIYF
>-|TRBV19|TRBJ2-7|-
TGTGCCAGTAGTTCCTCGTGGGAAGGGGATTACGAGCAGTACTTC
CASSSSWEGDYEQYF
>-|TRBV18|TRBJ1-3|TRBD1
TGTGCCAGCTCAGTGTCCAGAGGGGGCCTAAACTCTGGAAACACCATATATTTT
CASSVSRGGLNSGNTIYF
>-|TRBV30|TRBJ2-3|TRBD2
TGTGCCTGGACTAGCGGGGATACGCAGTATTTT
CAWTSGDTQYF
>once|TRBV28|TRBJ2-1|TRBD2
TGTGCCAGCAGTTTTGGGTCGCGAGCGGGACGTCGGGTTCAGTTCTTC
CASSFGSRAGRRVQFF
>-|TRBV18|TRBJ1-5|-
TGTGCCAGCTCACCAGGGGGGCCAGATCAGCCCCAGCATTTT
CASSPGGPDQPQHF
>-|TRBV5-1|TRBJ2-2|-
TGCGCCAGCAGCTTGACAGGGTCAGAGCTGTTTTTT
CASSLTGSELFF
>-|TRBV11-2|TRBJ2-3|TRBD2
TGTGCCAGCAGCCCCGGGGGGTCTAGCGGAGATACGCAGTATTTT
CASSPGGSSGDTQYF
>-|TRBV30|TRBJ1-5|-
TGTGCCTGGAGTGTCTGGGGTGTGGATCAGCCCCAGCATTTT
CAWSVWGVDQPQHF
>-|TRBV7-9|TRBJ2-2|TRBD1
TGTGCCAGCAGCTGGACAGGGAACACCGGGGAGCTGTTTTTT
CASSWTGNTGELFF
>few|TRBV15|TRBJ1-2|-
TGTGCCACCAGCAGATTGGGGGTTGAGACTTCTGGCTACACCTTC
CATSRLGVETSGYTF